This TCR beta chain came from a study of T cell repertoires in cytomegalovirus infection. Across the study: An indication of both CMV infection and matching HLA type came from public TCR beta signatures. The study, taken as a whole, reports: Of the TCR beta families, the public ones yielded a cumulative frequency that identified carriers of CMV plus the relevant HLA. CMV-specific TCR beta clonotypes restricted by HLA-C dominated the ex vivo response.

The CDR3 extends over 14 amino acids. V lost 3 bases, J lost 4 bases, and 14 bases lay in between. The V gene's germline CDR1 is DFQATT and CDR2 SNEGSKA (reference sequence). TCRdb independently ran MiXCR on the reads; one entry per CDR3 protein. The sample records about 460,000 distinct CDR3 sequences, about 10% being singletons. This clonotype was detected ten times or more. The antigen is undetermined. This rearrangement joins TRBV20-1 to TRBJ2-3; D tentatively reads TRBD1 or TRBD2 (5 bases each). The receptor's source is a human donor in good health (CMV status not recorded). Some clones in this sample may be carry-over from other donors' samples. Input material: PBMCs. CDR3 sequence: CSARGRHFADTQYF. The CDR3 DNA reads as TGCAGTGCTAGGGGACGACATTTTGCAGATACGCAGTATTTT.